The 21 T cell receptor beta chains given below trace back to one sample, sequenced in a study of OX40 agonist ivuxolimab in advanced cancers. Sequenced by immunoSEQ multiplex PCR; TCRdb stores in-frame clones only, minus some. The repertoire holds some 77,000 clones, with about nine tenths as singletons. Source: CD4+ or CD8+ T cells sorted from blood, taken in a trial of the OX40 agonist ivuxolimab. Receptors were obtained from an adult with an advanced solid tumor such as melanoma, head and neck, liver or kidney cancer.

CDR3 sequence reads: CASRRQEISDTQYF. The CDR3 bases are TGCGCCAGCAGGCGGCAGGAAATTTCAGATACGCAGTATTTT. The chain joins TRBV5-1 to TRBJ2-3, with D uncertain. This CDR3 spans 14 amino acids. CDR1 SGHRS and CDR2 YFSETQ come from the germline V gene. The V end was cut by 5 bases, the J end by 4 bases, with 14 bases between.

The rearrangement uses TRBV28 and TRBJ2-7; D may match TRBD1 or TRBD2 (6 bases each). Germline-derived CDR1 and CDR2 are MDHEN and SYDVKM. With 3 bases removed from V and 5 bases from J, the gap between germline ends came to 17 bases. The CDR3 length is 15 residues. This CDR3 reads CASSFGGQGTDEQYF. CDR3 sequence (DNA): TGTGCCAGCAGTTTCGGAGGGCAGGGGACGGACGAGCAGTACTTC.

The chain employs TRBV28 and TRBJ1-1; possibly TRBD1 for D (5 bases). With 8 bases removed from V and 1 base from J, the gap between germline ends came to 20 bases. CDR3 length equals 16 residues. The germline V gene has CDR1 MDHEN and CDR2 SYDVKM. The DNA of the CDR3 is TGTGCCAGCTGCCTCCCAGGCAGGGTGGCGAACACTGAAGCTTTCTTT. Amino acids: CASCLPGRVANTEAFF.

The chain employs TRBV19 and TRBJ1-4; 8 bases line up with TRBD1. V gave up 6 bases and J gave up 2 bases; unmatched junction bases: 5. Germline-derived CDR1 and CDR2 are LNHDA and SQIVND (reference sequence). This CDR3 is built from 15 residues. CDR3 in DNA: TGTGCCAGTAGCAGGGGGCGCGAGACTAATGAAAAACTGTTTTTT. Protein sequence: CASSRGRETNEKLFF. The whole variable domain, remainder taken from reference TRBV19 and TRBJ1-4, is DGGITQSPKYLFRKEGQNVTLSCEQNLNHDAMYWYRQDPGQGLRLIYYSQIVNDFQKGDIAEGYSVSREKKESFPLTVTSAQKNPTAFYLCASSRGRETNEKLFFGSGTQLSVL.

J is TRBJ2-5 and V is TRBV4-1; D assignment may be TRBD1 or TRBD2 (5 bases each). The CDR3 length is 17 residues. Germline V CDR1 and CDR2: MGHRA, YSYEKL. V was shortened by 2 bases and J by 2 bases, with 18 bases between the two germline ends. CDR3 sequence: CASSQTGAAAFQETQYF. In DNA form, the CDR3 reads TGCGCCAGCAGCCAAACCGGGGCAGCGGCCTTTCAAGAGACCCAGTACTTC.

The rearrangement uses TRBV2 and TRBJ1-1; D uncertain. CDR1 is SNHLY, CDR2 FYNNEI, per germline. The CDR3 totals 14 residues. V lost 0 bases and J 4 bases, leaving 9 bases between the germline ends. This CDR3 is CASSEAGPSTEAFF. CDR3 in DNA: TGTGCCAGCAGTGAAGCAGGGCCTAGCACTGAAGCTTTCTTT.

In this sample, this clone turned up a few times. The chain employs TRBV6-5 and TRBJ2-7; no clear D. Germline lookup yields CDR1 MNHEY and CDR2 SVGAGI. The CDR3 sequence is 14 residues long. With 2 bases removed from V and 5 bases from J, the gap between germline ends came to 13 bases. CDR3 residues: CASSYQVPMNEQYF. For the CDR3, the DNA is TGTGCCAGCAGTTACCAGGTCCCAATGAACGAGCAGTACTTC.

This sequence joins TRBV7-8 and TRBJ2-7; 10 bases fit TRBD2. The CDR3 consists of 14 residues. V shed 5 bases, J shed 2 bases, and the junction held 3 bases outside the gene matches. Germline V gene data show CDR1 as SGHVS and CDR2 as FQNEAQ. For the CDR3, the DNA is TGTGCCAGCAGCCTGCTAGCGGGGGCCTACGAGCAGTACTTC. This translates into CASSLLAGAYEQYF.

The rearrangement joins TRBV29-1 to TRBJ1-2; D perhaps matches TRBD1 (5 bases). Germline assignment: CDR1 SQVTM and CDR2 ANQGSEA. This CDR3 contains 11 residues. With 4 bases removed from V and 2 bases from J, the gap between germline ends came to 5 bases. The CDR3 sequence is CSVGQNYGYTF. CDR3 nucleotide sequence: TGCAGCGTTGGACAGAACTATGGCTACACCTTC.

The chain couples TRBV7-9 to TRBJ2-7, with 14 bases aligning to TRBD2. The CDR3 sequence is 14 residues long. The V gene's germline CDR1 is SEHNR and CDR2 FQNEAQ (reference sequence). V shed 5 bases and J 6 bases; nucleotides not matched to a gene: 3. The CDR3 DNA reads TGTGCCAGCAGCGGGACTAGCGGGGGATTCGAGCAGTACTTC. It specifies CASSGTSGGFEQYF.

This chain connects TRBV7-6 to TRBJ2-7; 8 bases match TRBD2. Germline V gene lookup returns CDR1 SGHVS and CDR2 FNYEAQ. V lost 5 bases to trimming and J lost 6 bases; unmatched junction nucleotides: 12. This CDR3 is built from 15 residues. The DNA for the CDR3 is TGTGCCAGCAGCACTTCCGGGACTAGGCGGGGCGAGCAGTACTTC. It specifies CASSTSGTRRGEQYF.

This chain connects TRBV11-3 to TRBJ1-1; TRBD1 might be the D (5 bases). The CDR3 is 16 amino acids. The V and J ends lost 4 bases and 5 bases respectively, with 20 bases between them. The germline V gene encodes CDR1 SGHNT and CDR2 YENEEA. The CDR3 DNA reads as TGTGCCAGCAGCTCCCGGGGGGGGTCCCTTGGGACTGAAGCTTTCTTT. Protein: CASSSRGGSLGTEAFF.

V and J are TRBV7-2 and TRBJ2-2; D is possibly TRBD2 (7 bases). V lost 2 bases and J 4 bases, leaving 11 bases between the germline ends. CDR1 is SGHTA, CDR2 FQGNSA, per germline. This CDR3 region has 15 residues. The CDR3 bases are TGTGCCAGCAGCTTATGGGGAGGGGGCACCGGGGAGCTGTTTTTT. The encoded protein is CASSLWGGGTGELFF.

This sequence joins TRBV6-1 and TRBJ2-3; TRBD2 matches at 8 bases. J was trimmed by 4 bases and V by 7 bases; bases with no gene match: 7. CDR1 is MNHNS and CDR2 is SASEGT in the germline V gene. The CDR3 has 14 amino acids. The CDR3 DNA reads TGTGCCAGCAAACCGAGCGGGGGCTCAGATACGCAGTATTTT. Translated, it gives CASKPSGGSDTQYF.

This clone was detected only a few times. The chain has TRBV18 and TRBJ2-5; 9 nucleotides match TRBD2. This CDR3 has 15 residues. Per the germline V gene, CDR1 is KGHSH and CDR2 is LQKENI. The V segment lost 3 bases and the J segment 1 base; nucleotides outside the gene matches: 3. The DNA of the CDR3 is TGTGCCAGCTCACCGGTTAGCGGGGGCCAAGAGACCCAGTACTTC. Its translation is CASSPVSGGQETQYF.

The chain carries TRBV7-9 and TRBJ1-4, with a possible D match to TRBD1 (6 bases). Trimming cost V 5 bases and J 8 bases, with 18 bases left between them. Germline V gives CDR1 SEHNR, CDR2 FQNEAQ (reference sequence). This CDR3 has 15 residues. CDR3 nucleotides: TGTGCCAGCAGCATCCCGGGGGGCAGGGAAGAAAAACTGTTTTTT. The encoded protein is CASSIPGGREEKLFF.

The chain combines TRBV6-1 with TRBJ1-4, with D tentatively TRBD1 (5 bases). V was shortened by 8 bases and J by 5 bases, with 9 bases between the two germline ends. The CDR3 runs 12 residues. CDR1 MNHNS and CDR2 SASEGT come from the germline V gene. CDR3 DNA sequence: TGTGCCAGCCGACGGGGGAATGAAAAACTGTTTTTT. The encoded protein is CASRRGNEKLFF.

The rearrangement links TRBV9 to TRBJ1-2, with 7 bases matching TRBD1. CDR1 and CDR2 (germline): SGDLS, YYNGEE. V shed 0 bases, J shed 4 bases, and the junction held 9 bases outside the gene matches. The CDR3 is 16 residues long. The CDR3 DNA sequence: TGTGCCAGCAGCGTAGAGGCCCGGACAGGACTCTATGGCTACACCTTC. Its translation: CASSVEARTGLYGYTF.

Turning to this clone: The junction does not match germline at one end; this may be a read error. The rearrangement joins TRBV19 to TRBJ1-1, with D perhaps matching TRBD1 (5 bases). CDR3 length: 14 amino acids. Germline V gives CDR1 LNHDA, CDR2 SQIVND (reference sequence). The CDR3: CASSLDSWNTEAFF. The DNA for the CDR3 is TGTGCCAGTAGTTTAGACAGCTGGAACACTGAAGCTTTCTTT.

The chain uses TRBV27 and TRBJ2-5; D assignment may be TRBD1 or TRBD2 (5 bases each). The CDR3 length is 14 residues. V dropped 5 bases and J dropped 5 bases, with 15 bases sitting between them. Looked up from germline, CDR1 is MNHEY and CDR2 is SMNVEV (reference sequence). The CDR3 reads CASSPSVRGETQYF. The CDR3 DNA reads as TGTGCCAGCAGTCCCTCGGTGAGGGGTGAGACCCAGTACTTC.

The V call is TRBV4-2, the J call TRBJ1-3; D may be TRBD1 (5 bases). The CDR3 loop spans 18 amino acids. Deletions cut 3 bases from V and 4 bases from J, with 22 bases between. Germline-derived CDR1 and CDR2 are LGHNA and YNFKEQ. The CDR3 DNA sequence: TGTGCCAGCAGCCAGGAGGGCCCGAATGCAGGGCGGGGAAACACCATATATTTT. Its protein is CASSQEGPNAGRGNTIYF.